Listed below are T cell receptor beta chains from one sample, sequenced in a study of sequential checkpoint blockade in melanoma. The assay was immunoSEQ multiplex PCR, and TCRdb's table has in-frame clones only and misses some. The sample gives approximately 3,700 clones, 20% to 25% of which show up once; 15% to 20% is in the top ten. Sequencing was performed on tumor tissue (inferred from file names), taken from a patient given nivolumab and ipilimumab in sequence. The origin of the receptors is a human donor with melanoma. The CDR3 runs from the conserved cysteine through the conserved F or W. Fields, in order: clone size, V gene, J gene, CDR3 length, D gene, CDR3 protein, CDR3 DNA. A D gene is named only where the DNA matches it firmly. Only some rows state a clone size, as once, few, many or a class for expanded clones.

abundance: .; v_gene: TRBV18; j_gene: TRBJ1-2; len: 15; d_gene: .; CDR3aa: CASSSGFGGHYGYTF; CDR3nt: TGTGCCAGCTCATCGGGATTCGGGGGGCACTATGGCTACACCTTC
abundance: .; v_gene: TRBV5-1; j_gene: TRBJ2-1; len: 15; d_gene: TRBD1; CDR3aa: CASSPDRGSVNEQFF; CDR3nt: TGCGCCAGCAGCCCAGACAGGGGATCCGTCAATGAGCAGTTCTTC
abundance: few; v_gene: TRBV6-8; j_gene: TRBJ1-1; len: 15; d_gene: TRBD1; CDR3aa: CASSHPGTGNTEAFF; CDR3nt: TGTGCCAGCAGTCACCCCGGGACAGGGAACACTGAAGCTTTCTTT
abundance: few; v_gene: TRBV11-3; j_gene: TRBJ1-1; len: 15; d_gene: .; CDR3aa: CASSLGRDGHTEAFF; CDR3nt: TGTGCCAGCAGCTTAGGCAGGGACGGTCACACTGAAGCTTTCTTT
abundance: few; v_gene: TRBV11-3; j_gene: TRBJ2-2; len: 17; d_gene: TRBD1; CDR3aa: CASSYPSGTGDTGELFF; CDR3nt: TGTGCCAGCAGCTACCCCTCCGGGACAGGGGATACCGGGGAGCTGTTTTTT
abundance: many; v_gene: TRBV6-8; j_gene: TRBJ1-6; len: 12; d_gene: .; CDR3aa: CAITAGNSPLHF; CDR3nt: TGTGCCATCACGGCAGGGAACTCACCCCTCCACTTT
abundance: .; v_gene: TRBV11-3; j_gene: TRBJ1-5; len: 16; d_gene: .; CDR3aa: CASSLSEGLGNQPQHF; CDR3nt: TGTGCCAGCAGCTTAAGCGAGGGGCTTGGCAATCAGCCCCAGCATTTT
abundance: many; v_gene: TRBV9; j_gene: TRBJ2-3; len: 14; d_gene: TRBD1; CDR3aa: CASSVGQGVDTQYF; CDR3nt: TGTGCCAGCAGCGTGGGACAGGGGGTAGATACGCAGTATTTT
abundance: many; v_gene: TRBV11-3; j_gene: TRBJ1-5; len: 17; d_gene: .; CDR3aa: CASSHGGGAYSNQPQHF; CDR3nt: TGTGCCAGCAGCCACGGAGGGGGGGCCTATAGCAATCAGCCCCAGCATTTT
abundance: medium-sized; v_gene: TRBV14; j_gene: TRBJ2-2; len: 13; d_gene: .; CDR3aa: CASSQDQGGELFF; CDR3nt: TGTGCCAGCAGCCAAGACCAAGGAGGGGAGCTGTTTTTT
abundance: .; v_gene: TRBV10-1; j_gene: TRBJ2-5; len: 14; d_gene: TRBD1; CDR3aa: CASSEGTVQETQYF; CDR3nt: TGCGCCAGCAGTGAGGGGACAGTGCAAGAGACCCAGTACTTC
abundance: once; v_gene: TRBV18; j_gene: TRBJ1-1; len: 18; d_gene: TRBD1; CDR3aa: CASSQIRGQGGQYTEAFF; CDR3nt: TGTGCCAGCTCACAAATCCGAGGACAGGGAGGGCAGTATACTGAAGCTTTCTTT
abundance: once; v_gene: TRBV19; j_gene: TRBJ1-5; len: 16; d_gene: TRBD1; CDR3aa: CASTPGTGPRGMPQHF; CDR3nt: TGTGCCAGTACCCCCGGGACAGGGCCACGAGGAATGCCCCAGCATTTT
abundance: many; v_gene: TRBV11-3; j_gene: TRBJ2-7; len: 15; d_gene: TRBD1; CDR3aa: CASSQDRLNSYEQYF; CDR3nt: TGTGCCAGCAGCCAGGACAGGCTTAACTCCTACGAGCAGTACTTC
abundance: few; v_gene: TRBV11-3; j_gene: TRBJ2-1; len: 16; d_gene: .; CDR3aa: CASSLLGGGSYNEQFF; CDR3nt: TGTGCCAGCAGCTTGCTAGGGGGGGGCTCCTACAATGAGCAGTTCTTC
abundance: once; v_gene: TRBV15; j_gene: TRBJ1-1; len: 14; d_gene: .; CDR3aa: CATSRDRLQGKAFF; CDR3nt: TGTGCCACCAGCAGAGATCGGCTGCAGGGCAAAGCTTTCTTT
abundance: .; v_gene: TRBV6-8; j_gene: TRBJ2-5; len: 15; d_gene: TRBD2; CDR3aa: CAISSTSGHGETQYF; CDR3nt: TGTGCCATCAGTTCAACTAGCGGTCATGGGGAGACCCAGTACTTC
abundance: few; v_gene: TRBV11-3; j_gene: TRBJ2-1; len: 16; d_gene: TRBD2; CDR3aa: CASSLVRAGGPSRWFF; CDR3nt: TGTGCCAGCAGCTTAGTTCGAGCGGGGGGGCCATCGAGATGGTTCTTC
abundance: few; v_gene: TRBV11-3; j_gene: TRBJ1-1; len: 16; d_gene: TRBD1; CDR3aa: CASSATPGQMNTEAFF; CDR3nt: TGTGCCAGCAGCGCTACGCCGGGACAGATGAACACTGAAGCTTTCTTT
abundance: few; v_gene: TRBV11-3; j_gene: TRBJ1-3; len: 15; d_gene: .; CDR3aa: CASSLSGPSGNTIYF; CDR3nt: TGTGCCAGCAGCTTATCCGGACCCTCTGGAAACACCATATATTTT
abundance: few; v_gene: TRBV18; j_gene: TRBJ2-5; len: 15; d_gene: .; CDR3aa: CASSPGTDTQETQYF; CDR3nt: TGTGCCAGCTCACCTGGGACGGATACCCAAGAGACCCAGTACTTC
abundance: many; v_gene: TRBV12-5; j_gene: TRBJ1-1; len: 15; d_gene: TRBD1; CDR3aa: CASNGQVGPGTEAFF; CDR3nt: TGTGCCAGCAACGGACAGGTAGGTCCAGGCACTGAAGCTTTCTTT
abundance: .; v_gene: TRBV23-1; j_gene: TRBJ2-7; len: 13; d_gene: .; CDR3aa: CASSSGKYSEQYF; CDR3nt: TGCGCCAGCAGCTCCGGGAAATATAGCGAGCAGTACTTC
abundance: medium-sized; v_gene: TRBV14; j_gene: TRBJ1-5; len: 14; d_gene: .; CDR3aa: CASSQTGRNQPQHF; CDR3nt: TGTGCCAGCAGCCAAACAGGGAGGAATCAGCCCCAGCATTTT
abundance: .; v_gene: TRBV6-8; j_gene: TRBJ2-5; len: 15; d_gene: .; CDR3aa: CASSYSQGRGETQYF; CDR3nt: TGTGCCAGCAGTTACTCGCAGGGAAGGGGAGAGACCCAGTACTTC
abundance: medium-sized; v_gene: TRBV30; j_gene: TRBJ2-5; len: 14; d_gene: .; CDR3aa: CAWKGPVLGETQYF; CDR3nt: TGTGCCTGGAAGGGACCCGTTTTAGGGGAGACCCAGTACTTC
abundance: medium-sized; v_gene: TRBV11-3; j_gene: TRBJ2-1; len: 18; d_gene: TRBD1; CDR3aa: CASSTGTGALSSWHEQFF; CDR3nt: TGTGCCAGCAGCACCGGGACAGGGGCTTTAAGCTCATGGCATGAGCAGTTCTTC
abundance: .; v_gene: TRBV9; j_gene: TRBJ2-1; len: 13; d_gene: .; CDR3aa: CASSSRLTGEQFF; CDR3nt: TGTGCCAGCAGCTCCCGACTAACAGGGGAGCAGTTCTTC
abundance: .; v_gene: TRBV5-1; j_gene: TRBJ1-6; len: 15; d_gene: .; CDR3aa: CASSLGGGVESPLHF; CDR3nt: TGCGCCAGCAGCTTGGGGGGCGGAGTCGAATCACCCCTCCACTTT
abundance: .; v_gene: TRBV28; j_gene: TRBJ1-2; len: 12; d_gene: TRBD1; CDR3aa: CAISEGAGGYTF; CDR3nt: TGTGCCATTTCGGAGGGGGCCGGGGGCTACACCTTC
abundance: .; v_gene: TRBV18; j_gene: TRBJ1-6; len: 16; d_gene: .; CDR3aa: CASSPGTSGANSPLHF; CDR3nt: TGTGCCAGCTCACCCGGTACGTCAGGTGCCAATTCACCCCTCCACTTT
abundance: many; v_gene: TRBV11-3; j_gene: TRBJ2-3; len: 14; d_gene: TRBD2; CDR3aa: CASSFRGETDTQYF; CDR3nt: TGTGCCAGCAGCTTCCGGGGGGAAACAGATACGCAGTATTTT
abundance: many; v_gene: TRBV9; j_gene: TRBJ2-7; len: 14; d_gene: TRBD1; CDR3aa: CASSPRTGGYEQYF; CDR3nt: TGTGCCAGCAGCCCTCGGACAGGGGGTTACGAGCAGTACTTC
abundance: few; v_gene: TRBV2; j_gene: TRBJ2-7; len: 16; d_gene: .; CDR3aa: CASSEDRSGTPYEQYF; CDR3nt: TGTGCCAGCAGTGAGGATCGGTCCGGGACACCCTACGAGCAGTACTTC
abundance: medium-sized; v_gene: TRBV4-1; j_gene: TRBJ1-4; len: 15; d_gene: .; CDR3aa: CASSQAWLGGEKLFF; CDR3nt: TGCGCCAGCAGCCAAGCTTGGCTGGGGGGTGAAAAACTGTTTTTT
abundance: few; v_gene: TRBV4-1; j_gene: TRBJ2-1; len: 16; d_gene: TRBD1; CDR3aa: CASSNQYRGPYNEQFF; CDR3nt: TGCGCCAGCAGCAATCAGTACAGGGGACCCTACAATGAGCAGTTCTTC
abundance: .; v_gene: TRBV18; j_gene: TRBJ2-7; len: 13; d_gene: .; CDR3aa: CASSPFWGVEQYF; CDR3nt: TGTGCCAGCTCACCTTTTTGGGGGGTCGAGCAGTACTTC
abundance: .; v_gene: TRBV6-8; j_gene: TRBJ2-4; len: 14; d_gene: TRBD1; CDR3aa: CASSSPTGFNIQYF; CDR3nt: TGTGCCAGCAGTTCCCCGACAGGGTTCAACATTCAGTACTTC
abundance: many; v_gene: TRBV11-3; j_gene: TRBJ2-7; len: 14; d_gene: TRBD1; CDR3aa: CASSFLTGPYEQYF; CDR3nt: TGTGCCAGCAGCTTTTTGACAGGGCCATACGAGCAGTACTTC
abundance: once; v_gene: TRBV18; j_gene: TRBJ2-3; len: 14; d_gene: .; CDR3aa: CASSPQGSTDTQYF; CDR3nt: TGTGCCAGCTCACCACAGGGGTCGACAGATACGCAGTATTTT
abundance: medium-sized; v_gene: TRBV6-8; j_gene: TRBJ1-1; len: 14; d_gene: .; CDR3aa: CAIRGDGRSTEAFF; CDR3nt: TGTGCCATCAGAGGGGACGGCAGAAGCACTGAAGCTTTCTTT
abundance: .; v_gene: TRBV12-5; j_gene: TRBJ2-3; len: 14; d_gene: TRBD1; CDR3aa: CASGDREGTDTQYF; CDR3nt: TGTGCCAGCGGGGACAGGGAGGGGACAGATACGCAGTATTTT
abundance: .; v_gene: TRBV30; j_gene: TRBJ2-6; len: 15; d_gene: .; CDR3aa: CAWSVGYSGANVLTF; CDR3nt: TGTGCCTGGAGTGTTGGGTACTCTGGGGCCAACGTCCTGACTTTC